The 32 T cell receptor beta chains given below trace back to one sample, sequenced in a study of PD-1 blockade in mismatch repair-deficient tumors. Method: immunoSEQ multiplex PCR; TCRdb's copy keeps in-frame clones and lacks some. The repertoire has more than 40,000 clones, roughly 80% of them found once; the top ten carry around 8.1%. The source was peripheral blood, collected approximately 20 weeks after starting pembrolizumab. The receptors come from an adult with mismatch repair-deficient cancer.

V and J are TRBV12-5 and TRBJ1-1; D ambiguous. The CDR3 consists of 12 residues. Trimming cost V 8 bases and J 1 base, with 8 bases left between them. CDR1 and CDR2 (germline): LGHNT, FRNRAP. CDR3 sequence: CASCSGNTEAFF. The CDR3 DNA reads as TGTGCTAGTTGTTCAGGGAACACTGAAGCTTTCTTT.

V usage is TRBV5-6 and J usage is TRBJ1-2; 7 nucleotides agree with TRBD1. V was pared by 2 bases and J by 7 bases, with 11 bases of the junction left unmatched. This CDR3 spans 15 amino acids. Looked up from germline, CDR1 is SGHDT and CDR2 is YYEEEE. This chain's CDR3 is CASSFLGQETTGYTF. For the CDR3, the DNA is TGTGCCAGCAGCTTTTTAGGACAGGAGACTACTGGCTACACCTTC.

The V and J genes are TRBV5-6 and TRBJ1-5; 7 bases are shared with TRBD1. Germline V gene data show CDR1 as SGHDT and CDR2 as YYEEEE. The trim removed 0 bases at V and 3 bases at J, leaving 3 bases unmatched. The CDR3 sequence is 15 residues long. As DNA, the CDR3 is TGTGCCAGCAGCTTGGCCGGGACAGTCAATCAGCCCCAGCATTTT. It translates to CASSLAGTVNQPQHF.

The chain carries TRBV19 and TRBJ1-2; 7 bases line up with TRBD1. Germline V CDR1 and CDR2: LNHDA, SQIVND (reference sequence). With V trimmed by 4 bases and J by 4 bases, 6 bases remained unmatched. CDR3 size: 14 residues. The CDR3 reads CASSTTGTRYGYTF. The CDR3 bases are TGTGCCAGTAGTACGACAGGGACCCGCTATGGCTACACCTTC.

The rearrangement links TRBV4-2 to TRBJ2-1, with D possibly TRBD1 on 5 matching bases. The V end was cut by 5 bases, the J end by 7 bases, with 12 bases between. The CDR3 runs 13 residues. CDR1 and CDR2 from the germline V gene are LGHNA and YNFKEQ. The CDR3 DNA reads TGTGCCAGCAGCGCGGACAAAGGGAATGAGCAGTTCTTC. Amino acids: CASSADKGNEQFF.

This chain joins TRBV5-5 and TRBJ2-7; 12 nucleotides agree with TRBD1. V shed 2 bases, J shed 3 bases, and the junction held 3 bases outside the gene matches. This CDR3 has 15 amino acids. CDR1 and CDR2 from the germline V gene are SGHKS and YYEKEE (reference sequence). The CDR3 DNA reads as TGTGCCAGCAGCTTAGGGACAGGGGGCATCTACGAGCAGTACTTC. Its translation is CASSLGTGGIYEQYF.

This clone was found a few times. The chain carries TRBV6-5 and TRBJ2-7, with 7 bases fitting TRBD1. This CDR3 has 14 residues. Germline V CDR1 and CDR2: MNHEY, SVGAGI. V dropped 6 bases and J dropped 5; count of bases not matched to a gene: 10. In nucleotides, the CDR3 is TGTGCCAGCAGACCCGGACAGGCCAGGCACGAGCAGTACTTC. Its protein is CASRPGQARHEQYF.

The rearrangement links TRBV6-5 to TRBJ1-2; 7 bases align to TRBD1. The CDR3 has 15 residues. Germline V CDR1 and CDR2: MNHEY, SVGAGI. Unmatched junction bases numbered 15, after V lost 6 bases and J lost 8 bases. In DNA form, the CDR3 reads TGTGCCAGCAGGCAAAGGGGGGGACAGATCGGAGGCTACACCTTC. Translated: CASRQRGGQIGGYTF.

This clone occurred a few times. The genes are TRBV5-4 and TRBJ2-7, with D possibly being TRBD1 (6 bases). Trimming removed 4 bases at V and 6 bases at J, with 14 bases between. This CDR3 has 13 residues. Looked up from germline, CDR1 is SGHNT and CDR2 is YYREEE (reference sequence). CDR3 in amino acids: CASSTNREFEQYF. Written as DNA, the CDR3 is TGTGCCAGCAGCACGAACAGGGAATTCGAGCAGTACTTC.

This chain uses TRBV9 with TRBJ2-1; D may be TRBD1 or TRBD2 (6 bases each). The V gene's germline CDR1 is SGDLS and CDR2 YYNGEE. V was cut by 5 bases and J by 4 bases, with 16 bases left in between. CDR3 size: 15 residues. Here the CDR3 DNA reads TGTGCCAGCAGTCCTTCTGGCGGGACATACAATGAGCAGTTCTTC. This codes for CASSPSGGTYNEQFF.

This chain uses TRBV9 with TRBJ2-5; D may correspond to TRBD1 or TRBD2 (5 bases each). Per the germline V gene, CDR1 is SGDLS and CDR2 is YYNGEE. The CDR3 spans 15 residues. V dropped 3 bases and J dropped 5 bases, with 17 bases sitting between them. CDR3 bases: TGTGCCAGCAGCGGGGGACGTAGGTATGGGGAGACCCAGTACTTC. This encodes CASSGGRRYGETQYF.

This clone was found a few times. The chain recombines TRBV2 with TRBJ1-5; 8 bases agree with TRBD1. J gave up 6 bases and V 8 bases, and 6 bases lay outside the gene matches. This CDR3 contains 13 residues. The germline V gene has CDR1 SNHLY and CDR2 FYNNEI. In DNA form, the CDR3 reads TGTGCCAGCCGGACAGGGACCAGTCAGCCCCAGCATTTT. This translates into CASRTGTSQPQHF.

The J gene is TRBJ2-7, the V gene TRBV9; TRBD1 aligns across 9 bases. V was clipped by 7 bases and J by 4 bases; unmatched bases: 12. In germline, CDR1 is SGDLS, CDR2 YYNGEE. The CDR3 is 15 amino acids. CDR3 in DNA: TGTGCCAGCGCCCGGGACAGGGCCACTTCTTACGAGCAGTACTTC. It translates to CASARDRATSYEQYF.

This rearrangement joins TRBV4-2 to TRBJ2-1; TRBD2 matches at 10 bases. Germline values: CDR1 LGHNA, CDR2 YNFKEQ. The J segment lost 0 bases and the V segment lost 2 bases, leaving 7 bases of the junction unmatched. This CDR3 has 18 amino acids. CDR3 sequence reads: CASSQPILAGGSYNEQFF. For the CDR3, the DNA is TGTGCCAGCAGCCAACCAATATTAGCGGGAGGCTCCTACAATGAGCAGTTCTTC.

The V call is TRBV5-6, the J call TRBJ2-7; the D is unclear. The V gene lost 4 bases and the J gene lost 2 bases, with 16 bases spanning the gap. The CDR3 extends over 15 amino acids. Germline CDR1 SGHDT, CDR2 YYEEEE. This chain's CDR3 is CASSIPGLTPYEQYF. The CDR3 nucleotides read TGTGCCAGCAGCATACCGGGTCTTACTCCCTACGAGCAGTACTTC.

This clone was seen a single time. The rearrangement links TRBV5-1 to TRBJ1-5; TRBD1 agrees at 10 bases. The CDR3 contains 15 residues. The trim removed 4 bases at V and 7 bases at J, leaving 8 bases unmatched. Germline lookup yields CDR1 SGHRS and CDR2 YFSETQ. This chain's CDR3 is CASSTLTGGEQPQHF. CDR3 coding DNA: TGCGCCAGCAGCACCTTGACAGGGGGCGAGCAGCCCCAGCATTTT.

The rearrangement joins TRBV6-5 to TRBJ2-7; TRBD1 or TRBD2 may be the D gene (7 bases each). V gave up 5 bases and J gave up 5 bases, with 16 bases separating them. This CDR3 has 14 residues. Germline V gene sequence: CDR1 MNHEY, CDR2 SVGAGI. The chain's CDR3 is CASSVRQGGNEQYF. The DNA of the CDR3 is TGTGCCAGCAGTGTGCGGCAGGGGGGGAACGAGCAGTACTTC.

The chain is built from TRBV4-2 and TRBJ2-7, with 11 bases identical to TRBD2. The V and J ends lost 1 base and 4 bases, in that order; junction bases with no gene match: 0. This CDR3 has 14 amino acids. Germline V gene lookup returns CDR1 LGHNA and CDR2 YNFKEQ. The CDR3 here is CASSQGLAGYEQYF. CDR3 DNA: TGTGCCAGCAGCCAAGGACTAGCGGGATACGAGCAGTACTTC.

V gene TRBV18 combines with J gene TRBJ2-7; D unclear. The V gene lost 2 bases and the J gene lost 3 bases, with 17 bases spanning the gap. This CDR3 region has 16 residues. Germline CDR1 reads KGHSH; CDR2 reads LQKENI. DNA for the CDR3: TGTGCCAGCTCACCAGGGTCGGATCGGACCATCTACGAGCAGTACTTC. Protein sequence: CASSPGSDRTIYEQYF. The complete variable domain, with remaining parts taken from reference TRBV18 and TRBJ2-7, reads NAGVMQNPRHLVRRRGQEARLRCSPMKGHSHVYWYRQLPEEGLKFMVYLQKENIIDESGMPKERFSAEFPKEGPSILRIQQVVRGDSAAYFCASSPGSDRTIYEQYFGPGTRLTVT.

This sequence joins TRBV7-6 and TRBJ2-4; no clear D. CDR1 is SGHVS, CDR2 FNYEAQ, per germline. V was shortened by 5 bases and J by 3 bases, with 17 bases between the two germline ends. The CDR3 totals 16 residues. CDR3 nucleotides: TGTGCCAGCAGCCCGGGCCCAGAGCTGGGCAAAAACATTCAGTACTTC. Translation: CASSPGPELGKNIQYF.

This clone was seen more than once but under ten times. The rearrangement joins TRBV19 to TRBJ1-4; D uncertain. V was shortened by 10 bases and J by 7 bases, with 22 bases between the two germline ends. CDR3 length: 15 residues. Germline CDR1 is LNHDA and CDR2 is SQIVND (reference sequence). CDR3 in DNA: TGTGCCACCGGATACGGCGGCCGGTCGGCTGAAAAACTGTTTTTT. Amino acid sequence: CATGYGGRSAEKLFF.

The chain recombines TRBV5-6 with TRBJ1-1; possible D gene TRBD1, 6 bases. From germline, CDR1 is SGHDT and CDR2 YYEEEE. Deletions cut 4 bases from V and 7 bases from J, with 17 bases between. This CDR3 has 14 amino acids. Written as DNA, the CDR3 is TGTGCCAGCAGCCCAAACAGGGAATGGGGTGAAGCTTTCTTT. Its translation is CASSPNREWGEAFF.

V gene TRBV18 combines with J gene TRBJ2-5; D is possibly TRBD1 (6 bases). There are 13 residues in the CDR3. Deletions cut 6 bases from V and 2 bases from J, with 10 bases between. CDR1 KGHSH and CDR2 LQKENI come from the germline V gene. The DNA for the CDR3 is TGTGCCAGCTCGACAGGCCGACAAGAGACCCAGTACTTC. This sequence encodes CASSTGRQETQYF. The variable domain in full, with the rest retrieved from reference TRBV18 and TRBJ2-5, is NAGVMQNPRHLVRRRGQEARLRCSPMKGHSHVYWYRQLPEEGLKFMVYLQKENIIDESGMPKERFSAEFPKEGPSILRIQQVVRGDSAAYFCASSTGRQETQYFGPGTRLLVL.

This chain connects TRBV6-5 to TRBJ1-1; D gene unclear. From germline, CDR1 is MNHEY and CDR2 SVGAGI. The CDR3 contains 12 residues. With 5 bases removed from V and 0 bases from J, the gap between germline ends came to 4 bases. The CDR3, as DNA: TGTGCCAGCAGTAGGGTGAACACTGAAGCTTTCTTT. Amino acid sequence: CASSRVNTEAFF.

Only one count was recorded for this clone. V gene TRBV9 combines with J gene TRBJ2-2; D is uncertain. The CDR3 has 13 amino acids. The V end lost 2 bases, the J end lost 5 bases, and 7 bases lay between the germline ends. Germline V gives CDR1 SGDLS, CDR2 YYNGEE. Here the CDR3 DNA reads TGTGCCAGCAGCGTCGGAACTACCGGGGAGCTGTTTTTT. Translated: CASSVGTTGELFF.

The chain combines TRBV5-1 with TRBJ2-7; D remains unclear. This CDR3 region has 15 residues. CDR1 is SGHRS, CDR2 YFSETQ, per germline. The V end was cut by 0 bases, the J end by 0 bases, with 10 bases between. Here the CDR3 DNA reads TGCGCCAGCAGCTTGGGGACCTGGAGCTCCTACGAGCAGTACTTC. This gives the protein CASSLGTWSSYEQYF.

This chain connects TRBV9 to TRBJ2-1; D is possibly TRBD2 (6 bases). Trimming pared 3 bases from V and 6 bases from J, leaving 13 bases between. The germline CDR1 and CDR2 sequences are SGDLS and YYNGEE. This CDR3 spans 14 amino acids. Written as DNA, the CDR3 is TGTGCCAGCAGCGCCGGGGCGGGAATCAATGAGCAGTTCTTC. Translation: CASSAGAGINEQFF.

The sample holds one count of this clone. V is TRBV5-4 and J is TRBJ1-2; no firm D call. Trimming took off 4 bases at V and 6 bases at J, with 13 bases between the two ends. The CDR3 contains 13 residues. The germline CDR1 and CDR2 sequences are SGHNT and YYREEE (reference sequence). The CDR3 spells CASSPADGHGYTF. The CDR3 DNA follows: TGTGCCAGCAGCCCAGCTGACGGCCATGGCTACACCTTC.

The rearrangement uses TRBV11-2 and TRBJ2-7; 12 nucleotides line up with TRBD2. Per the germline V gene, CDR1 is SGHAT and CDR2 is FQNNGV. The CDR3 contains 19 residues. V shed 5 bases, J shed 4 bases, and the junction held 18 bases outside the gene matches. CDR3 nucleotide sequence: TGTGCCAGCAGCGCACGCCGGGACAGCGGACTAGCGGGAATTTACGAGCAGTACTTC. Translation: CASSARRDSGLAGIYEQYF.

This clone appeared a few times. V and J are TRBV27 and TRBJ1-1; D might be TRBD1 (5 bases). Germline assignment: CDR1 MNHEY and CDR2 SMNVEV (reference sequence). The CDR3 contains 15 residues. V lost 4 bases and J 4 bases, leaving 16 bases between the germline ends. DNA for the CDR3: TGTGCCAGCAGTTCGAAATCATGGAGGGGCACTGAAGCTTTCTTT. It is translated as CASSSKSWRGTEAFF.

The chain combines TRBV5-6 with TRBJ1-4; TRBD1 is a possible D gene (5 bases). V dropped 5 bases and J dropped 4 bases, with 15 bases sitting between them. Germline lookup yields CDR1 SGHDT and CDR2 YYEEEE. This CDR3 spans 15 amino acids. CDR3 amino acids: CASSPSGTHNEKLFF. In nucleotides, the CDR3 is TGTGCCAGCAGTCCATCCGGGACCCATAATGAAAAACTGTTTTTT.

On this clone: One end of the junction does not line up with germline, which may come from a read error. The V gene is TRBV7-7, the J gene TRBJ2-5; 14 nucleotides match TRBD2. The CDR3 runs to 16 residues. Germline V gene lookup returns CDR1 SSHAT and CDR2 FNYEAQ (reference sequence). This chain's CDR3 is CASSFGTSGSMQTQYF. CDR3 sequence (DNA): TGTGCTAGCAGCTTTGGGACTAGCGGGAGTATGCAGACCCAGTACTTC.